Listed below are T cell receptor beta chains from one sample, sequenced in a study of Ad26.COV2.S vaccination and SARS-CoV-2 variants. Libraries were prepared by immunoSEQ multiplex PCR; TCRdb keeps only in-frame clonotypes and omits some of them. Among 300,000 to 350,000 clones listed, 75% to 90% were seen once. Source: peripheral blood, taken in a trial of Ad26.COV2.S vaccine versus placebo. These receptors were collected from a person aged 18-65 years who received the Ad26.COV2.S COVID-19 vaccine or a placebo. The CDR3 runs from the conserved cysteine through the conserved F or W. The D gene is left open where the match is weak. Size is stated for part of the rows, as once, few or many counts, or as a class when the clone is expanded.

>-|-|TRBJ2-1|TRBV6-2/TRBV6-3
TGTGCCAGCAGTTACCCCAGCGGAAGCCCCTACAATGAGCAGTTCTTC
CASSYPSGSPYNEQFF
>-|-|TRBJ1-5|TRBV10-3
TGTGCCATCAGTGATTGGGGTAGCAATCAGCCCCAGCATTTT
CAISDWGSNQPQHF
>TRBD2|-|TRBJ2-3|TRBV28
TGTGCCAGCAGTCCAACTCCTCGGACTAGCCGTAGCACAGATACGCAGTATTTT
CASSPTPRTSRSTDTQYF
>-|-|TRBJ1-2|TRBV5-4
TGTGCCAGCAGCTCTCGAGGCATCGGCTATGGCTACACCTTC
CASSSRGIGYGYTF
>-|-|TRBJ1-6|TRBV30
TGTGCCTGGAGTGGACAGGTTAATTCACCCCTCCACTTT
CAWSGQVNSPLHF
>-|once|TRBJ1-2|TRBV12-3/TRBV12-4
TGTGCCAGCAGTTTAGCGCCCCTGGGGGGCTACACCTTC
CASSLAPLGGYTF
>-|-|TRBJ1-5|TRBV19
TGTGCCAGCCTTAAAGGGGCTGGTCAGCCCCAGCATTTT
CASLKGAGQPQHF
>TRBD2|-|TRBJ2-3|TRBV24-1
TGTGCCACCAGTGAGCTCCTCGGGACTAGCGGCACAGATACGCAGTATTTT
CATSELLGTSGTDTQYF
>-|-|TRBJ2-3|TRBV18
TGTGCCAGCTCACCAACCGGGCCAACCGGCACAGATACGCAGTATTTT
CASSPTGPTGTDTQYF
>TRBD2|-|TRBJ2-5|TRBV7-7
TGTGCTAGCAGCTGGGCGGTGGGGGGGGAGACCCAGTACTTC
CASSWAVGGETQYF
>-|-|TRBJ1-5|TRBV5-5
TGTGCCAGCAGCTTTGATTCGGGCAATCAGCCCCAGCATTTT
CASSFDSGNQPQHF
>-|-|TRBJ1-4|TRBV10-3
TGTGCCATCAGTGGGGAGGGAACTGATGAAAAACTGTTTTTT
CAISGEGTDEKLFF
>TRBD1|-|TRBJ1-5|TRBV30
TGTGCCTGGAGTGTACAGGGGGCCAGCAATCAGCCCCAGCATTTT
CAWSVQGASNQPQHF
>TRBD1|-|TRBJ2-3|TRBV7-9
TGTGCCAGCAGCTTAGTCCGGACAGGGCGCACAGATACGCAGTATTTT
CASSLVRTGRTDTQYF
>TRBD1|-|TRBJ1-1|TRBV19
TGTGCCAGTAGTATAGTGAGGGGGCGGATCACTGAAGCTTTCTTT
CASSIVRGRITEAFF
>-|-|TRBJ2-2|TRBV21-1
TGTGCCAGCAGCAAAGCGGGACTAGGACACCCGAACACCGGGGAGCTGTTTTTT
CASSKAGLGHPNTGELFF
>-|-|TRBJ2-1|TRBV4-2
TGTGCCAGCAGCCAAGTCAATGTCTACGGGAGTTACAATGAGCAGTTCTTC
CASSQVNVYGSYNEQFF
>TRBD1|few|TRBJ1-2|TRBV7-2
TGTGCCAGCAGCTCCGACAGGGGTGGCTACACCTTC
CASSSDRGGYTF